This T cell receptor (beta chain) was recovered during a study of OX40 agonist ivuxolimab in advanced cancers. Regarding the study in general: Ivuxolimab was a fully human IgG2 agonistic monoclonal antibody targeting the costimulatory receptor OX40 (CD134). Intravenous ivuxolimab was administered to patients every 2 weeks at six dose levels: 0.01, 0.1, 0.3, 1.5, 3 and 10 mg/kg. Among the roughly 50 dose-escalation patients, around 20 had hepatocellular carcinoma, 15 melanoma, 9 renal cell carcinoma and 9 head and neck cancer. A male proportion of 82.7% and a mean age of roughly 55 years, ranging from roughly 23 to 85, were recorded for the dose-escalation cohort. Patients were allowed to have had prior anti-PD-1, anti-PD-L1 or anti-CTLA-4 therapy, and approximately 39% of the dose-escalation patients had been treated with checkpoint inhibitors. Partial responses occurred in three dose-escalation patients, of whom one had hepatocellular carcinoma and two had cutaneous melanoma. Peripheral TCRbeta sequencing aimed to test whether ivuxolimab altered TCR sequence diversity and caused clonal T-cell expansion. The paper covers the monotherapy dose-escalation part of the phase I ivuxolimab trial, which included N ≈ 50 patients. What the work shows at the level of the full study, not this receptor alone: At doses from 0.1 to 3.0 mg/kg, clonal expansion was seen in both CD4+ and CD8+ blood T cells between baseline and week 6. In partial responders in the 0.1-3.0 mg/kg groups, normalized peripheral clonal expansion was found to be among the lowest, especially among CD8+ T cells. Low levels of normalized T-cell clonal expansion were also shown by some nonresponding patients. After ivuxolimab, CD8+ T cells had more expanded clones than CD4+ T cells on average. The antigen specificity of the peripheral T cells that underwent clonal expansion was not determined.

From a lookup of the germline V gene, CDR1 and CDR2 are SGDLS and YYNGEE. The CDR3 runs 12 residues from the cysteine to the phenylalanine. The sequence is cut down to CDR3 DNA, 36 bases in frame from base 1. Here V drops 2 bases and J drops 10 bases, and the junction holds 4 bases not matched to any gene. Patients with autoimmune disease history or receiving systemic immunosuppression were excluded from the trial. In every dose cohort, peripheral blood was drawn for TCR sequencing at baseline, cycle 4 day 1, and cycle 7 day 1. The samples were drawn from a first-in-human, open-label, multicenter phase I dose-escalation trial of ivuxolimab. The trial enrolled adults with locally advanced or metastatic head and neck squamous cell, hepatocellular, melanoma or renal cell carcinoma. Before TCR sequencing, CD4+ T cells and CD8+ T cells were sorted from peripheral blood as separate populations. Genomic DNA was isolated from the sorted cells so that the TCRbeta CDR3 region could be sequenced. TCRbeta CDR3 regions were sequenced using the immunoSEQ Assay. TCRdb's version of the immuneACCESS table is confined to in-frame rearrangements and falls short of the full clone set. An unresolved V gene accounts for under half of the shortfall where checked; the remainder is of unknown origin. Recorded for this sample are about 54,000 clones; around 93% of them occurred a single time. The top ten hold 8% to 10% of the sample.

This clone occurred once. This clone's antigen is unknown. No base quality values were provided; no much bigger clone lies one nucleotide off. The sample here was CD4+ or CD8+ T cells sorted from blood, taken in a trial of the OX40 agonist ivuxolimab. This receptor was obtained from an adult with an advanced solid tumor such as melanoma, head and neck, liver or kidney cancer. The sequence is built from TRBV9 and TRBJ1-1, with 8 middle bases fitting TRBD1. The nucleotide sequence is given as TGTGCCAGCAGCGTCACAGGGGGTAGAGCTTTCTTT. Its coded protein is CASSVTGGRAFF.